This T cell receptor (beta chain) originates from a study of cytomegalovirus exposure and HLA in healthy donors. Trimming removed 3 bases from V and 5 bases from J, with 16 bases in between. This CDR3 region has 15 residues. Germline CDR1 KGHSH, CDR2 LQKENI. Concerning this clone itself: Antigen specificity is unknown.

General observations from the study: Per a prior analysis, the majority of TCR beta V segments were productive roughly 87% or roughly 30% of the time. In a later analysis, TCR beta V- and J-gene trimming was associated with a missense DCLRE1C variant.

The PCR employed 60 Vbeta primers together with 13 Jbeta primers. Original processing methods: Roughly 81 million unique TCR beta chains, 9.5 million to 14 million shared, were counted in a later analysis. Sequenced by immunoSEQ multiplex PCR; TCRdb stores in-frame clones only, minus some. D and trimming come from the DNA, and the V and J calls and clone size come from that table. The data contain tens of thousands of clones, under 85% of them singletons. Sequencing used PBMCs. V is TRBV18 and J is TRBJ1-1; D not resolved. The origin of this receptor is a man aged 45-65 years in good health and CMV-seropositive. The CDR3 reads CASSPTEAGGTEAFF. CDR3 nucleotides: TGTGCCAGCTCACCCACCGAGGCAGGCGGGACTGAAGCTTTCTTT.